This TCR beta chain was recorded in a study of T cell responses to AZD1222 COVID-19 vaccine. CDR1 is MNHEY and CDR2 is SMNVEV in the germline V gene (reference sequence). Trimming removed 4 bases from V and 0 bases from J, with 9 bases in between. The CDR3 is 15 residues long. Some clones are missing from TCRdb's copy, which holds only in-frame ones; the method was immunoSEQ multiplex PCR. Seen here are fewer than 200,000 clones, roughly nine tenths observed once, and the top ten hold around 3%. Study-level points and caveats: Among AZD1222 vaccinees, only six were seropositive at baseline. Nearly half of spike-specific TCRs reportedly target variant regions that are unmutated in the B.1.351 and B.1.1.7 variants.

In the case of this clone: Its specificity is unknown.

The sample was peripheral blood, taken on day 0 of AZD1222 vaccination. This rearrangement joins TRBV27 to TRBJ2-2; tentatively, D is TRBD2 (6 bases). This TCR derives from an adult in good health. This CDR3 is CASSWGLTNTGELFF. The CDR3 nucleotides read TGTGCCAGCAGTTGGGGACTTACGAACACCGGGGAGCTGTTTTTT.